This T cell receptor beta chain was identified during a study of T-cell memory formation after mild COVID-19. On the study more broadly: TCR clusters were mostly donor specific.

Study-wide results and caveats: A subset of responding clones appeared in pre-infection memory, suggesting cross-reactive memory joined. CD8+ contracting clones occupied EMRA, while CD4+ ones occupied mainly CM and EM.

This clonotype was counted between two and nine times. Its antigen remains unidentified. cDNA libraries for TCR alpha and TCR beta, carrying sample barcodes and UMIs, came from 5'RACE with constant-segment primers. Each CDR3 protein is one row after TCRdb ran MiXCR on the 5' RACE reads. The sample contains 550,000 to 650,000 distinct CDR3 sequences, 15% to 20% of which appear only once. CDR1 and CDR2 from the germline V gene are SGHTA and FQGNSA. Deletions cut 5 bases from V and 4 bases from J, with 12 bases between. The CDR3 runs to 13 residues. What was sequenced was PBMCs or a T cell subset sorted from them (not recorded which). The receptor comes from an adult woman who had mild COVID-19 (a few samples of this study predate the infection). Cell type and time point are not known. This chain uses TRBV7-2 with TRBJ2-7; D call uncertain. In DNA, the CDR3 is TGTGCCAGCAGCCCTCACGGAATGTACGAGCAGTACTTC. Translation: CASSPHGMYEQYF.